The 14 T cell receptor beta chains presented below share a single source sample, sequenced in a study of shared clonotypes between healthy human individuals (dated by TCRdb to 2020 to 2021). The library was made by the immunoSEQ multiplex PCR assay. TCRdb provides this immuneACCESS table in a form limited to in-frame rearrangements. Some clones are lacking; in checked studies, under half of them reflect an unresolved V gene, and why the rest are absent is not known. This sample is represented by about 2.4 million clones; under 95% of them were singletons. The ten top clones hold approximately 0.36% of the sample. Sequencing was carried out using naive CD4+ T cells from PBMCs. The cell subset or site label here, explained by the study, means: CD45RA+ positively selected. The source of these receptors is a man between 18 and 35 years old in good health. Some clones in this sample may be carry-over from other donors' samples.

This clone was counted a few times. The chain joins TRBV4-2 to TRBJ1-4; no clear D. Germline CDR1 is LGHNA and CDR2 is YNFKEQ. Trimming removed 4 bases from V and 2 bases from J, with 11 bases in between. The CDR3 covers 15 residues. In DNA, the CDR3 is TGTGCCAGCAGCCGCCGATTAGGGACTAATGAAAAACTGTTTTTT. Its translation is CASSRRLGTNEKLFF.

The V gene is TRBV4-1, the J gene TRBJ1-2; 8 nucleotides align to TRBD1. V shed 6 bases, J shed 13 bases, and the junction held 16 bases outside the gene matches. CDR3 size: 14 residues. The germline CDR1 and CDR2 sequences are MGHRA and YSYEKL. This chain's CDR3 is CASRDLPGTGPITF. CDR3 sequence (DNA): TGCGCCAGCAGAGACCTCCCCGGGACAGGCCCTATCACCTTC.

This clone was detected once. The chain couples TRBV6-7 to TRBJ1-5; D not certain. TRBV6-7 is marked as an open reading frame, function uncertain. The CDR3 contains 13 residues. Trimming took off 5 bases at V and 5 bases at J, with 10 bases between the two ends. CDR3: CASSKTPYQPQHF. CDR3 bases: TGTGCCAGCAGTAAGACCCCTTATCAGCCCCAGCATTTT.

The chain carries TRBV18 and TRBJ2-7, with 13 bases aligning to TRBD2. CDR3 length: 17 residues. Losses at the gene ends were 11 bases for V and 0 bases for J; bases not matched to a gene: 13. Looked up from germline, CDR1 is KGHSH and CDR2 is LQKENI. The CDR3 sequence is CAGPGLAGPPSSYEQYF. The CDR3 bases are TGTGCCGGCCCGGGACTAGCGGGACCCCCGAGCTCCTACGAGCAGTACTTC.

The CDR3 reads CASSGSGGPNEQYF. The CDR3 DNA reads as TGTGCCAGCAGTGGATCGGGAGGGCCGAACGAGCAGTACTTC. The rearrangement links TRBV9 to TRBJ2-7, with 8 bases lining up with TRBD2. The CDR3 consists of 14 residues. Trimming removed 5 bases from V and 5 bases from J; junction bases left unmatched: 9. The V gene's germline CDR1 is SGDLS and CDR2 YYNGEE. Using reference TRBV9 and TRBJ2-7 for the parts outside the CDR3, the full variable domain is DSGVTQTPKHLITATGQRVTLRCSPRSGDLSVYWYQQSLDQGLQFLIQYYNGEERAKGNILERFSAQQFPDLHSELNLSSLELGDSALYFCASSGSGGPNEQYFGPGTRLTVT.

V gene TRBV15 combines with J gene TRBJ2-2, with D perhaps matching TRBD2 (5 bases). CDR1 and CDR2 from the germline V gene are LNHNV and YYDKDF (reference sequence). The CDR3 is made up of 18 amino acids. The V end was cut by 1 base, the J end by 1 base, with 16 bases between. The CDR3 DNA reads as TGTGCCACCAGCAGAGTCAGACGAGGAGGAGAGAACACCGGGGAGCTGTTTTTT. Translating it yields CATSRVRRGGENTGELFF.

The rearrangement uses TRBV28 and TRBJ2-7; D is uncertain. This CDR3 has 14 residues. Germline loops: CDR1 MDHEN, CDR2 SYDVKM. V gave up 1 base and J gave up 2 bases, with 9 bases separating them. This chain's CDR3 is CASSLYGRAYEQYF. The DNA for the CDR3 is TGTGCCAGCAGTTTATACGGCCGGGCCTACGAGCAGTACTTC.

CDR3 amino acids: CASSLGSGAVLYNEQFF. DNA for the CDR3: TGCGCCAGCAGCTTGGGCTCGGGAGCGGTCCTGTACAATGAGCAGTTCTTC. The chain couples TRBV5-1 to TRBJ2-1, with D perhaps TRBD2 (6 bases). Germline V gene data show CDR1 as SGHRS and CDR2 as YFSETQ. Trimming stripped 0 bases from V and 4 bases from J, with 17 bases between. The CDR3 is 17 residues long.

V gene TRBV5-1 combines with J gene TRBJ2-7; weak D call: TRBD1 (8 bases). This CDR3 is built from 15 residues. Germline CDR1 reads SGHRS; CDR2 reads YFSETQ. Trimming pared 4 bases from V and 0 bases from J, leaving 14 bases between. CDR3 sequence: CASSAGGTGSYEQYF. CDR3 in DNA: TGCGCCAGCAGCGCCGGGGGGACAGGCTCCTACGAGCAGTACTTC.

The CDR3 nucleotides read TGTGCCAGCAGCTGGACAGGTGGCTACACCTTC. It specifies CASSWTGGYTF. V and J are TRBV2 and TRBJ1-2; 7 bases agree with TRBD1. The trim removed 6 bases at V and 7 bases at J, leaving 2 bases unmatched. The CDR3 sequence is 11 residues long. Per the germline V gene, CDR1 is SNHLY and CDR2 is FYNNEI.

This clone was detected only a few times. Other DNA variants within this sample encode the same CDR3. This sequence joins TRBV7-2 and TRBJ2-1; no clear D gene. Germline-derived CDR1 and CDR2 are SGHTA and FQGNSA. V was shortened by 5 bases and J by 4 bases, with 3 bases between the two germline ends. This CDR3 is built from 11 residues. The CDR3 DNA follows: TGTGCCAGCAGCATTTACAATGAGCAGTTCTTC. This translates into CASSIYNEQFF.

This clone was seen a handful of times. The genes are TRBV6-5 and TRBJ1-1; possible D gene TRBD1, 5 bases. Germline values: CDR1 MNHEY, CDR2 SVGAGI. This CDR3 contains 13 residues. The V end lost 8 bases, the J end lost 1 base, and 11 bases lay between the germline ends. DNA of the CDR3: TGTGCCAGCGGCAGGGATGGGAACACTGAAGCTTTCTTT. Its protein product is CASGRDGNTEAFF.

The chain links TRBV5-1 to TRBJ2-1, with D possibly matching TRBD1 (6 bases). This CDR3 is 16 amino acids long. CDR1 SGHRS and CDR2 YFSETQ come from the germline V gene. V lost 4 bases and J 2 bases, leaving 16 bases between the germline ends. The CDR3 spells CASSPLGAEAYNEQFF. The CDR3 DNA reads as TGCGCCAGCAGCCCTCTGGGGGCGGAAGCCTACAATGAGCAGTTCTTC.

The chain carries TRBV5-4 and TRBJ1-2; D unclear. Trimming shortened V by 4 bases and J by 0 bases, and 10 bases separated the two germline ends. The CDR3 loop spans 14 amino acids. Germline CDR1 and CDR2: SGHNT and YYREEE (reference sequence). The CDR3 DNA reads as TGTGCCAGCAGCCAGCGAGGAGCTAACTATGGCTACACCTTC. Encoded protein: CASSQRGANYGYTF. Supplemented by reference TRBV5-4 and TRBJ1-2, the full variable domain reads ETGVTQSPTHLIKTRGQQVTLRCSSQSGHNTVSWYQQALGQGPQFIFQYYREEENGRGNFPPRFSGLQFPNYSSELNVNALELDDSALYLCASSQRGANYGYTFGSGTRLTVV.